This paragraph reports one T cell receptor (beta chain). This CDR3 comprises 13 residues. V lost 6 bases and J lost 6; bases outside the gene matches: 6. CDR1 is MNHEY and CDR2 is SVGAGI in the germline V gene. This entry is derived from a study of blood T cell repertoires in COVID-19. Whole-study context: From the United States, Italy and Spain came samples of acute and convalescent COVID-19. The cDNA or gDNA used as material had been derived from T cells, B-cell-depleted T cells, or PBMCs.

Authors' data handling: Estimation of nucleated cell counts relied on the amplification of reference gene primers. Method: immunoSEQ multiplex PCR; TCRdb's copy keeps in-frame clones and lacks some. The V and J calls and clone size come from that table; D and trimming were worked out from the DNA. The sample lists approximately 82,000 clones, 80% to 90% seen once, with approximately 1% in the top ten. Source material: PBMCs or T cells enriched from blood (not recorded which). This TCR derives from a woman aged 45 to 65 with acute COVID-19. The chain links TRBV6-5 to TRBJ1-2; 8 nucleotides align to TRBD1. The CDR3 protein is CASRMDREDGYTF. CDR3 coding DNA: TGTGCCAGCAGGATGGACAGGGAGGATGGCTACACCTTC.